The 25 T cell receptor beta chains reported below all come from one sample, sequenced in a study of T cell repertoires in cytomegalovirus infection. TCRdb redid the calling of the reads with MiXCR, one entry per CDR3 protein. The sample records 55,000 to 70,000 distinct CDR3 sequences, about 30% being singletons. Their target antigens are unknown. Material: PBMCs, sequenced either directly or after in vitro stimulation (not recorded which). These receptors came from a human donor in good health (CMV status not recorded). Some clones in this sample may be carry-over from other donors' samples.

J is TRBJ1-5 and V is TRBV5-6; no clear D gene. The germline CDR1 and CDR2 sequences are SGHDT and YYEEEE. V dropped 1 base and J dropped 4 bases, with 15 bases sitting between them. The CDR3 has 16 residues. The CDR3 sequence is CASSLSSPWQNQPQHF. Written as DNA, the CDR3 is TGTGCCAGCAGCTTGAGCTCTCCTTGGCAGAATCAGCCCCAGCATTTT. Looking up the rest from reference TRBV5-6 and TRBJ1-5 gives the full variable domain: DAGVTQSPTHLIKTRGQQVTLRCSPKSGHDTVSWYQQALGQGPQFIFQYYEEEERQRGNFPDRFSGHQFPNYSSELNVNALLLGDSALYLCASSLSSPWQNQPQHFGDGTRLSIL.

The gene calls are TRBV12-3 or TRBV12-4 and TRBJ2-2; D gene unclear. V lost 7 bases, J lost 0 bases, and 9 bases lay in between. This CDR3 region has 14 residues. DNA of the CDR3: TGTGCCAGCACCGGCGGCGCGAACACCGGGGAGCTGTTTTTT. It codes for CASTGGANTGELFF.

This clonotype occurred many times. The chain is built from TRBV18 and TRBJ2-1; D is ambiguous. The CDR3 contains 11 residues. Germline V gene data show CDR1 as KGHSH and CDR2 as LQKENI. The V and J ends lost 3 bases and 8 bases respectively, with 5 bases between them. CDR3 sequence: CASSPTDEQFF. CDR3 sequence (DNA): TGTGCCAGCTCACCGACTGATGAGCAGTTCTTC.

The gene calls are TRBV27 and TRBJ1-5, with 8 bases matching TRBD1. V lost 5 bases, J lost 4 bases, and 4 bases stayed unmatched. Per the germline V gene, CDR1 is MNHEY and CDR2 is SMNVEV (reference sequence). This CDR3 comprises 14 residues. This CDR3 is CASSPYRGNQPQHF. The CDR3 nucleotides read TGTGCCAGCAGTCCCTACAGGGGGAATCAGCCCCAGCATTTT.

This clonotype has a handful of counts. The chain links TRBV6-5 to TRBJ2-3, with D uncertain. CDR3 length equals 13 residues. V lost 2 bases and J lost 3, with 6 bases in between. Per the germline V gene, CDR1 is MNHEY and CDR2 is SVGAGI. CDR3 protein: CASSYGPTDTQYF. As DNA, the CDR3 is TGTGCCAGCAGTTACGGACCGACAGATACGCAGTATTTT.

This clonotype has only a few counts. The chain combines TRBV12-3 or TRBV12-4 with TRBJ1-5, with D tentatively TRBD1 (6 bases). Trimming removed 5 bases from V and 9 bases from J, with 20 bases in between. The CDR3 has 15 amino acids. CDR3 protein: CASSPVGGGEGPQHF. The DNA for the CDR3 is TGTGCCAGCAGTCCCGTGGGCGGGGGCGAGGGGCCCCAGCATTTT.

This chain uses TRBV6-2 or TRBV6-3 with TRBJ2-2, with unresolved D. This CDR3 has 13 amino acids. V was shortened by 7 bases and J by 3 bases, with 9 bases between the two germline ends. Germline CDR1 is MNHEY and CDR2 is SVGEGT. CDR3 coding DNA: TGTGCCAGCAATAGGGTGTACACCGGGGAGCTGTTTTTT. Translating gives CASNRVYTGELFF.

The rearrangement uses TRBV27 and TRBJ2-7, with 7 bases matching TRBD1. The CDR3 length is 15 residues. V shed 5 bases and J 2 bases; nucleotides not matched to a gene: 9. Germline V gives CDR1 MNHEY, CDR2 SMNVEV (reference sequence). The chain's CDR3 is CASSLALGQTYEQYF. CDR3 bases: TGTGCCAGCAGTCTAGCCTTGGGACAGACCTACGAGCAGTACTTC.

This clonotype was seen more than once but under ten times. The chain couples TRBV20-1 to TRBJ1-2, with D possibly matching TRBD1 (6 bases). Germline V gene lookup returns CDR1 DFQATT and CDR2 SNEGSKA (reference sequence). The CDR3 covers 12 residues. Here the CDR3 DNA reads TGCATTCTGGACAGAGCTAACTATGGCTACACCTTC. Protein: CILDRANYGYTF.

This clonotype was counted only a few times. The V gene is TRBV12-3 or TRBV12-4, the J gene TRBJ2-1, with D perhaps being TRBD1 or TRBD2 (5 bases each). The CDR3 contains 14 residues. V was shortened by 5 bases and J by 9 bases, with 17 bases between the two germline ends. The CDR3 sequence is CASSPGDPVGEQFF. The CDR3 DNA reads TGTGCCAGCAGTCCTGGGGACCCCGTGGGTGAGCAGTTCTTC.

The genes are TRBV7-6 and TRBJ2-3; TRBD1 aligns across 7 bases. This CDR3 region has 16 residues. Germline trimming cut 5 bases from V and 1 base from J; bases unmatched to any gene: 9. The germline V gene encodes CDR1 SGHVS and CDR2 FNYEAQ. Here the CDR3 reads CASSLRAQGGTDTQYF. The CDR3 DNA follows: TGTGCCAGCAGCCTAAGAGCTCAGGGGGGCACAGATACGCAGTATTTT.

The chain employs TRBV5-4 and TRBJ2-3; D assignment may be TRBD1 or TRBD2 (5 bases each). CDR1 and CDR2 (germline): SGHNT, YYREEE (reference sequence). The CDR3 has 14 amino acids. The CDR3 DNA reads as TGTGCTACCGCAAGCAGAGGGGGCACAGATACGCAGTATTTT. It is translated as CATASRGGTDTQYF.

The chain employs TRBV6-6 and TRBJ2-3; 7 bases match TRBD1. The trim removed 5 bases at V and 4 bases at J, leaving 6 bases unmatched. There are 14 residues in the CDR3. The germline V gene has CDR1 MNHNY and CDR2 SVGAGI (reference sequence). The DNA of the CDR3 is TGTGCCAGCAGTGCCGACAGGGTCGCAGATACGCAGTATTTT. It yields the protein CASSADRVADTQYF.

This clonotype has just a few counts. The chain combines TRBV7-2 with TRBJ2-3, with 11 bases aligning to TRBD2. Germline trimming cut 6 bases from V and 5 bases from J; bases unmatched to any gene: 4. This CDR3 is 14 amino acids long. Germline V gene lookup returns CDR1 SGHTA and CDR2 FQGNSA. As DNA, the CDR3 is TGTGCCAGCAGGCTAGCGGGAGGACGAGATACGCAGTATTTT. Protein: CASRLAGGRDTQYF.

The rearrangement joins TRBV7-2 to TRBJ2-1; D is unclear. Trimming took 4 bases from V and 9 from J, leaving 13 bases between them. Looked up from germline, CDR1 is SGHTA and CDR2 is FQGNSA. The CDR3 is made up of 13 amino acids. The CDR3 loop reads CASSSLFWSEQFF. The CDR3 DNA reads TGTGCCAGCAGCTCCTTATTTTGGAGTGAGCAGTTCTTC.

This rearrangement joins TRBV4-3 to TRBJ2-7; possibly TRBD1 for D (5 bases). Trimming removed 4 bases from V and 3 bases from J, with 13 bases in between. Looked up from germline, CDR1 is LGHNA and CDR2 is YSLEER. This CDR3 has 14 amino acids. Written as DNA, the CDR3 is TGCGCCAGCAGCCGAGGAAAGGGGCTCTACGAGCAGTACTTC. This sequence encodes CASSRGKGLYEQYF.

The CDR3 DNA follows: TGCAGTGCGAGACAGGGGACGAGCAATCAGCCCCAGCATTTT. Encoded protein: CSARQGTSNQPQHF. This rearrangement joins TRBV20-1 to TRBJ1-5, with 8 bases that match TRBD1. The V gene end was trimmed by 6 bases and the J gene end by 1 base; junction bases not matched to a gene: 5. Germline lookup yields CDR1 DFQATT and CDR2 SNEGSKA (reference sequence). This CDR3 has 14 residues.

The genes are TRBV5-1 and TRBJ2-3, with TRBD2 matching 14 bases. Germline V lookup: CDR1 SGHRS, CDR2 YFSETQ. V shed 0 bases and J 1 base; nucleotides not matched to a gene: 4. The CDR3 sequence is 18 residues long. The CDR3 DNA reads TGCGCCAGCAGCTTGGGACTAGCGGGGGGGCCGGGCACAGATACGCAGTATTTT. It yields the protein CASSLGLAGGPGTDTQYF.

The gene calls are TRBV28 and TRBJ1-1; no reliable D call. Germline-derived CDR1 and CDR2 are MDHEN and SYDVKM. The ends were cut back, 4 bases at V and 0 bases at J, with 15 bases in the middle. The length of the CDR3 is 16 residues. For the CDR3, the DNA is TGTGCCAGCAGTTCTGTAATAGGACTGCTGAACACTGAAGCTTTCTTT. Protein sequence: CASSSVIGLLNTEAFF.

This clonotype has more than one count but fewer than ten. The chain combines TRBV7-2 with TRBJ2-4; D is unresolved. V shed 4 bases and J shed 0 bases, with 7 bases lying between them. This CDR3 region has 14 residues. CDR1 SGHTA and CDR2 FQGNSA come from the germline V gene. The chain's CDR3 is CASSSLGAKNIQYF. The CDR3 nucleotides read TGTGCCAGCAGCTCCTTGGGAGCCAAAAACATTCAGTACTTC.

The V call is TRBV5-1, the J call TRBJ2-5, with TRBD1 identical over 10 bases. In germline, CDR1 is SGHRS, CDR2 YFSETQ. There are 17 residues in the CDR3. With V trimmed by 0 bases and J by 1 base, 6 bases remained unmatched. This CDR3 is CASSLGHRDRGQETQYF. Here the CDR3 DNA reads TGCGCCAGCAGCTTGGGACACCGGGACAGGGGCCAAGAGACCCAGTACTTC.

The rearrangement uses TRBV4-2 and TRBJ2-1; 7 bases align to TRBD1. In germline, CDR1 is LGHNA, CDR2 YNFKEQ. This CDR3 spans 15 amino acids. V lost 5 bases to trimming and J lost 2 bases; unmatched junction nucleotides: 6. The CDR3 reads CASSYTGEAYNEQFF. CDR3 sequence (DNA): TGTGCCAGCAGCTACACAGGGGAAGCCTACAATGAGCAGTTCTTC.

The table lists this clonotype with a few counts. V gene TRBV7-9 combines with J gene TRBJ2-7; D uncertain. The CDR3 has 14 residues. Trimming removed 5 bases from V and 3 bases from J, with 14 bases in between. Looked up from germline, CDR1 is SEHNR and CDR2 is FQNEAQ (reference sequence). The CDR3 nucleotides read TGTGCCAGCAGCCCTAATGGATTGAGCTACGAGCAGTACTTC. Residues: CASSPNGLSYEQYF.

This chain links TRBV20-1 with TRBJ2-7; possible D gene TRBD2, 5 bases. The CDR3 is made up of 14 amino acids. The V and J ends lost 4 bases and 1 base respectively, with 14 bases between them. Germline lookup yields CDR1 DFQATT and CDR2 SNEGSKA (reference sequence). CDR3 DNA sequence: TGCAGTGCTACAGAACCTACGGGGTCCTACGAGCAGTACTTC. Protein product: CSATEPTGSYEQYF.

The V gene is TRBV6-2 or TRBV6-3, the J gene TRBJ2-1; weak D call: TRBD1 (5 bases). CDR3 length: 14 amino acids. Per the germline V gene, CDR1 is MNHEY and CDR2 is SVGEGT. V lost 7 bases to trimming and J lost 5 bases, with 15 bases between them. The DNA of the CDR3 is TGTGCCAGCACCAGGGATGGCCCCCACAATGAGCAGTTCTTC. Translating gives CASTRDGPHNEQFF.